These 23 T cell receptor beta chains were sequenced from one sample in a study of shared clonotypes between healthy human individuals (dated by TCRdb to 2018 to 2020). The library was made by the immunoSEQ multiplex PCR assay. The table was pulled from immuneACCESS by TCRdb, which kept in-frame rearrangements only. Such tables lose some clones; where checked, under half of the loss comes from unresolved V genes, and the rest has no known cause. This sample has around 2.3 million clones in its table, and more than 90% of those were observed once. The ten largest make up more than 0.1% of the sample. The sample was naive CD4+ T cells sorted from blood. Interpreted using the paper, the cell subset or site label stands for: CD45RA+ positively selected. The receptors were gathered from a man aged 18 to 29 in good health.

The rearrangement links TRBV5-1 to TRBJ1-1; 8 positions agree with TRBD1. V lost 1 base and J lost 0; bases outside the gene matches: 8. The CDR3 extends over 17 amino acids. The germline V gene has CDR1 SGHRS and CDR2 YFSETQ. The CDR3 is CASSLRQPGQVNTEAFF. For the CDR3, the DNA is TGCGCCAGCAGCTTGCGCCAACCGGGACAGGTGAACACTGAAGCTTTCTTT.

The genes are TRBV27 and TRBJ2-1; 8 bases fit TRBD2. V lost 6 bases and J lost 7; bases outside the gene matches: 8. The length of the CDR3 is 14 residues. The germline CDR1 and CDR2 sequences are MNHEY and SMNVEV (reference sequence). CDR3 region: CASRGSGKGNEQFF. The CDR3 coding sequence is TGTGCCAGCAGGGGTAGCGGGAAGGGGAATGAGCAGTTCTTC.

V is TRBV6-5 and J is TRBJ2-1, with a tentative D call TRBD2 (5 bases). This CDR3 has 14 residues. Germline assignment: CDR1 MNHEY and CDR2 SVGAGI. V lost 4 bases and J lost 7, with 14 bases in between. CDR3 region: CASSSRTRLNEQFF. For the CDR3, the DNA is TGTGCCAGCAGTTCCCGGACTCGTTTAAATGAGCAGTTCTTC.

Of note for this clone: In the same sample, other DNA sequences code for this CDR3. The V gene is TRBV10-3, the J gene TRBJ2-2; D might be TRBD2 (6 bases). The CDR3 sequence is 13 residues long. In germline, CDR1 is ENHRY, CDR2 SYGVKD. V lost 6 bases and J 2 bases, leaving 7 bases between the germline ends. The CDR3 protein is CAISGSNTGELFF. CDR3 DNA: TGTGCCATCAGCGGGAGTAACACCGGGGAGCTGTTTTTT.

The CDR3 DNA follows: TGTGCCATCAGCTCCGGACCACAAGGGAACACTGAAGCTTTCTTT. Protein product: CAISSGPQGNTEAFF. The V call is TRBV10-3, the J call TRBJ1-1; no definite D call. The CDR3 has 15 residues. The germline V and J ends were trimmed by 6 bases and 1 base, with 15 bases remaining between them. The germline CDR1 and CDR2 sequences are ENHRY and SYGVKD.

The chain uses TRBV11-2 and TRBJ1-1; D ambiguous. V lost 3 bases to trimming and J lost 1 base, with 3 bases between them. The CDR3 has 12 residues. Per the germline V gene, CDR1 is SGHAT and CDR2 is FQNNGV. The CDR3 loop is CASSFPNTEAFF. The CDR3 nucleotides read TGTGCCAGCAGCTTCCCGAACACTGAAGCTTTCTTT.

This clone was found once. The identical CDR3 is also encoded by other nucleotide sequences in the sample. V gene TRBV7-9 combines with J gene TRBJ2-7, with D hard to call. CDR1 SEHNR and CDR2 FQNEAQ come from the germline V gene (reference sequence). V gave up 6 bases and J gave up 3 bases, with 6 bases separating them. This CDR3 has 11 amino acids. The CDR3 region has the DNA TGTGCCAGCAGTCGGAGCTACGAGCAGTACTTC. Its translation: CASSRSYEQYF.

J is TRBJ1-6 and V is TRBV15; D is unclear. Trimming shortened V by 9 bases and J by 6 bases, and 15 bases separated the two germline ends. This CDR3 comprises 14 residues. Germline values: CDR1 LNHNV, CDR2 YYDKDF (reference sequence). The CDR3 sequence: CATTLGWANSPLHF. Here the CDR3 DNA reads TGTGCCACTACCTTGGGGTGGGCTAATTCACCCCTCCACTTT.

The CDR3 sequence: CASGGQGGSLVYGYTF. CDR3 in DNA: TGTGCCAGCGGCGGACAAGGGGGCTCTTTAGTCTATGGCTACACCTTC. V and J are TRBV28 and TRBJ1-2, with 7 bases matching TRBD1. CDR1 and CDR2 from the germline V gene are MDHEN and SYDVKM. CDR3 length: 16 amino acids. Germline trimming cut 8 bases from V and 4 bases from J; bases unmatched to any gene: 16.

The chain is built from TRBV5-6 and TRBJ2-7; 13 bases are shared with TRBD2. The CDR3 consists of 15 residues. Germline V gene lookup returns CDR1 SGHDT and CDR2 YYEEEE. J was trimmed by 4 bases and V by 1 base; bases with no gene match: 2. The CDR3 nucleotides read TGTGCCAGCAGCTTGACACTAGCGGGAGGGTACGAGCAGTACTTC. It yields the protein CASSLTLAGGYEQYF.

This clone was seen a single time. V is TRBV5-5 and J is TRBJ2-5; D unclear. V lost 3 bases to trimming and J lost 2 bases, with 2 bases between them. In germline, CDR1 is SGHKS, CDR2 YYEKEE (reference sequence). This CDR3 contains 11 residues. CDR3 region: CASSSQETQYF. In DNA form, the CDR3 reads TGTGCCAGCAGCTCTCAAGAGACCCAGTACTTC.

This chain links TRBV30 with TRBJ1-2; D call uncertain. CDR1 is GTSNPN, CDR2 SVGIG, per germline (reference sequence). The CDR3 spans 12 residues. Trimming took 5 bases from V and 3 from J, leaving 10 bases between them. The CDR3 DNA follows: TGTGCCTGGGGGTCCGGGGACTATGGCTACACCTTC. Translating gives CAWGSGDYGYTF.

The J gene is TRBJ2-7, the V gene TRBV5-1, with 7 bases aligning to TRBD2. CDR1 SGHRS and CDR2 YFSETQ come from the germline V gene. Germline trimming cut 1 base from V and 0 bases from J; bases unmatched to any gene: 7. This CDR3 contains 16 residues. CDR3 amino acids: CASSLLGEGSSYEQYF. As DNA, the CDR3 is TGCGCCAGCAGCTTGTTAGGGGAGGGAAGCTCCTACGAGCAGTACTTC.

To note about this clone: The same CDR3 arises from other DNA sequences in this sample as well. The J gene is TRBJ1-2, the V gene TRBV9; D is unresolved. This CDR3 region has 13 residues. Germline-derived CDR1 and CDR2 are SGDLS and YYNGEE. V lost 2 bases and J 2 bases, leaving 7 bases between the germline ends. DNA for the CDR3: TGTGCCAGCAGCGTGGACCGAAACTATGGCTACACCTTC. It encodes CASSVDRNYGYTF.

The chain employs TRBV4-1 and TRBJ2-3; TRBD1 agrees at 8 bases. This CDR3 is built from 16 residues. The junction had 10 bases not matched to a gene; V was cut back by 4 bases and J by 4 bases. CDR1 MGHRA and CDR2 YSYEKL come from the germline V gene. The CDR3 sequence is CASSPQERTGSDTQYF. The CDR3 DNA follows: TGCGCCAGCAGCCCACAGGAGAGGACAGGGTCAGATACGCAGTATTTT.

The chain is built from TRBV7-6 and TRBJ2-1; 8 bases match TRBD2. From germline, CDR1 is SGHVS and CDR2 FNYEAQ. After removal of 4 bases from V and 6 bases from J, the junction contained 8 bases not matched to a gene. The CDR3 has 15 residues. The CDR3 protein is CASSSLSGKSNEQFF. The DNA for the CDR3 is TGTGCCAGCAGCTCGCTTAGCGGGAAATCCAATGAGCAGTTCTTC.

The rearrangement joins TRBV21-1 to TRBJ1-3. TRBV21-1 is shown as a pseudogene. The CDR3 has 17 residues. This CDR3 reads CASSTGGVTGYGNTIYF. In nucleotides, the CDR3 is TGTGCCAGCAGCACTGGGGGGGTCACAGGGTACGGAAACACCATATATTTT.

The CDR3 nucleotides are TGTGCCAGCAGTGTTGTGCAGGGAAAAACCGGGGAGCTGTTTTTT. It is translated as CASSVVQGKTGELFF. This chain links TRBV2 with TRBJ2-2; tentative D call: TRBD1 (5 bases). The CDR3 spans 15 residues. Germline V gives CDR1 SNHLY, CDR2 FYNNEI. V was clipped by 4 bases and J by 5 bases, with 14 bases between them.

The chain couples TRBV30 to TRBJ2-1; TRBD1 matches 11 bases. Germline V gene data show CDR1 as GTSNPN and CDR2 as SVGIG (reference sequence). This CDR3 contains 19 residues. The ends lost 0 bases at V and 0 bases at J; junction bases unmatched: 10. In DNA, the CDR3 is TGTGCCTGGAGTGTACCTCTTGAGGACAGGGGGCACTCCTACAATGAGCAGTTCTTC. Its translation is CAWSVPLEDRGHSYNEQFF. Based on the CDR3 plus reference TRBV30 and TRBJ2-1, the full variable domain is SQTIHQWPATLVQPVGSPLSLECTVEGTSNPNLYWYRQAAGRGLQLLFYSVGIGQISSEVPQNLSASRPQDRQFILSSKKLLLSDSGFYLCAWSVPLEDRGHSYNEQFFGPGTRLTVL.

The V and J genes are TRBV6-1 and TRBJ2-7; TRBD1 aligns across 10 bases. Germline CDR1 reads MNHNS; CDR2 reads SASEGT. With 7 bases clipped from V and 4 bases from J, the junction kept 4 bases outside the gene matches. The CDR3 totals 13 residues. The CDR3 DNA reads TGTGCCAGCACTTGGGACAGGGGTTACGAGCAGTACTTC. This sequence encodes CASTWDRGYEQYF.

The CDR3 protein is CASSIGDRQHSPLHF. The CDR3 nucleotides are TGTGCCAGCAGCATTGGGGACAGGCAGCATTCACCCCTCCACTTT. The chain carries TRBV28 and TRBJ1-6, with 8 positions matching TRBD1. Germline values: CDR1 MDHEN, CDR2 SYDVKM. The CDR3 covers 15 residues. V shed 6 bases and J 8 bases; nucleotides not matched to a gene: 9.

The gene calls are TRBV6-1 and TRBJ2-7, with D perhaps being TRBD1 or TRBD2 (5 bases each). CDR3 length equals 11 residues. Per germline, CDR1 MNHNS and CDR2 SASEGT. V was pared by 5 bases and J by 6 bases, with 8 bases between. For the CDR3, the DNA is TGTGCCAGCAGTCGGGGACCCGAGCAGTACTTC. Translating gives CASSRGPEQYF.

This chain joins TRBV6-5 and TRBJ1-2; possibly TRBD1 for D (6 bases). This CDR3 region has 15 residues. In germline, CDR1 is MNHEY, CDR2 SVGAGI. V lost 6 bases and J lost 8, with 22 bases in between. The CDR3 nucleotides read TGTGCCAGCAGAACCGGGACAAAAATAAGGACCGGCTACACCTTC. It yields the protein CASRTGTKIRTGYTF.